This TCR beta chain was sequenced for a study of blood T cell repertoires in COVID-19. Across the study: The samples span acute and convalescent COVID-19 from the United States, Italy and Spain. Nucleic acid was either cDNA or gDNA, and it came from T cells, B-cell-depleted T cells, or PBMCs.

As processed by the authors: Researchers report that nucleated cell counts were estimated from reference gene primer amplification. Produced via immunoSEQ multiplex PCR; TCRdb's table is partial and in-frame only. V and J calls and clone size are given by that table; D and trimming were obtained from the DNA. The sample has roughly 140,000 clones, around 89% seen once; the top ten hold around 26%. V lost 3 bases and J lost 1; bases outside the gene matches: 10. CDR3 length: 17 amino acids. Germline values: CDR1 SGHTA, CDR2 FQGTGA. The clonotype originates from a human donor in a cohort sampled during active COVID-19. This chain joins TRBV7-3 and TRBJ1-1; 8 bases match TRBD1. The sequenced material came from peripheral blood. CDR3 sequence reads: CASSFTPTGEGNTEAFF. DNA of the CDR3: TGTGCCAGCAGCTTCACCCCGACAGGGGAAGGGAACACTGAAGCTTTCTTT.